Reported below is one TCR beta chain. The specificity of this receptor is unknown. No clone much larger than this one lies a single base away; base qualities are absent. This record comes from a study of blood T cell repertoires in COVID-19 (dated by TCRdb to the early 2020s). Regarding the research as a whole: Samples covering the acute and convalescent phases of COVID-19 were provided by collaborators in the United States, Italy and Spain. The prospective study material was composed of cDNA or gDNA derived from T cells, B-cell-depleted T cells, or PBMCs. Nearly every sample came with metadata listing a de-identified subject ID, COVID-19 status, age in years and sex. The dataset comprised deeply sampled blood TCRbeta repertoires from subjects exposed to, actively infected with, or recovered from COVID-19. A freely available public database, intended as a resource for researchers studying the immune response to SARS-CoV-2, is where the repertoires were released. Where available, HLA class I and class II types were obtained from metadata supplied by the sample provider rather than from assay-based typing. Samples were obtained from the ongoing ImmuneRACE study (first 160 participants) and from 1,254 subjects provided by 6 global collaborators. Overall study results and their limits: Clinical and demographic metadata were provided uncurated, with the amount varying by source and participant.

The immunoSEQ Assay, a bias-controlled multiplex PCR, was used to amplify TCRbeta CDR3 regions from genomic DNA. Under the source paper's analysis protocol: Nucleated cell counts per sample were estimated from amplification of reference gene primers within the assay. To quantify the absolute abundance of each unique TCRbeta CDR3 rearrangement, sequence reads were collapsed and filtered. For each sample, productive Simpson clonality was calculated as the square root of Simpson's diversity index across productive rearrangements. TCRdb carries this immuneACCESS record with in-frame sequences only. Its versions omit some clonotypes, under half of them owing to an unresolved V gene in the studies checked, with the rest unexplained. The DNA gave D and trimming, while V, J and clone size come from that table. The sample includes about 64,000 clones, with just over 90% observed a single time. Less than 2% of the sample is taken by the ten largest.

Whole blood was collected in K2EDTA tubes by collaborating institutions according to the institutions' own protocols. For TCRbeta analysis, collaborators shipped samples in one of three forms: frozen whole blood, isolated PBMCs, or DNA extracted from either of those sample types. This TCR came from a human donor in a cohort sampled during active COVID-19. Sequenced input: peripheral blood.

The CDR3 region reads CASSLMSRFWANVLTF. DNA sequence: TGTGCCAGCAGCTTAATGAGCCGGTTCTGGGCCAACGTCCTGACTTTC. The chain employs TRBV11-3 and TRBJ2-6, with the D gene not clear enough to name. Cut back by 2 bases and 5 bases, the V and J ends lie 13 bases apart. Sequences SGHNT (CDR1) and YENEEA (CDR2) are obtained from the germline V gene. The CDR3 runs 16 residues from the cysteine to the phenylalanine. Solely the CDR3 DNA is kept, with 48 bases framed from the first base.